Listed here are 3 T cell receptor beta chains from one sample, sequenced in a study of T cell repertoires in cytomegalovirus infection. TCRdb used MiXCR to reprocess the reads, holding one entry per CDR3 protein. The sample consists of approximately 43,000 distinct CDR3 sequences, 20% to 25% of them appearing once. These TCRs' antigens remain unknown. The sequenced sample was PBMCs, sequenced either directly or after in vitro stimulation (not recorded which). These TCRs come from a human donor in good health (CMV status not recorded). Some clones in this sample may be carry-over from other donors' samples.

This clonotype was counted a few times. The chain is built from TRBV20-1 and TRBJ2-1; no clear D gene. V was cut by 0 bases and J by 3 bases, with 9 bases left in between. The CDR3 spans 14 residues. The germline V gene has CDR1 DFQATT and CDR2 SNEGSKA (reference sequence). The CDR3 protein is CSARDLRGYNEQFF. CDR3 coding DNA: TGCAGTGCTAGAGATCTTCGAGGCTACAATGAGCAGTTCTTC.

This clonotype was seen more than once but under ten times. DNA for the CDR3: TGTGCCAGCAGCGCGCGGGGGATGGGAGAGACCCAGTACTTC. Encoded protein: CASSARGMGETQYF. The V gene is TRBV11-2, the J gene TRBJ2-5; 7 bases line up with TRBD2. CDR3 length: 14 residues. V shed 5 bases, J shed 4 bases, and the junction held 7 bases outside the gene matches. Germline CDR1 reads SGHAT; CDR2 reads FQNNGV.

This clonotype was detected only once. The J gene is TRBJ1-2, the V gene TRBV19, with D possibly matching TRBD1 (6 bases). Trimming cost V 9 bases and J 8 bases, with 16 bases left between them. Germline values: CDR1 LNHDA, CDR2 SQIVND (reference sequence). This CDR3 has 12 amino acids. The DNA of the CDR3 is TGTGCCAGCCTGGGACACCGAGGGGGCTACACCTTC. Translation: CASLGHRGGYTF.